What follows describes a single T cell receptor beta chain. Its specific antigen is unknown. No base quality values were provided; no much bigger clone lies one nucleotide off. This entry comes from a study of T cells in Graves' hyperthyroidism and ophthalmopathy (dated by TCRdb to the late 2010s). A note on the overall study: Peripheral blood samples were taken at initial diagnosis, before any treatment was given. After sampling, hyperthyroidism patients received methimazole starting at 30 mg daily, and ophthalmopathy patients received high-dose intravenous methylprednisolone. The roughly 100 discovery patients were divided at random into training and test sets in a 7:3 ratio. According to the paper, TCR Vbeta CDR3 sequencing was carried out on 135 peripheral blood samples, which came from 40 to 45 ophthalmopathy, around 74 hyperthyroidism and roughly 17 progressor patients. Whether ophthalmopathy could be predicted prospectively was tested in an independent validation cohort made up of about 20 hyperthyroidism patients plus 17 patients who later progressed to ophthalmopathy. To identify distinguishing TCR V-J signatures, a discovery cohort of 100 or so patients was used, comprising 40 to 45 with Graves' ophthalmopathy and some 57 with stable Graves' hyperthyroidism. In addition, the study compared T-cell repertoires in thyroid tissue and in blood from five or six Graves' hyperthyroidism patients. What the authors observed across the whole study: No statistical method was used to fix the sample size in advance, and group allocation was not hidden from the investigators. A 13 V-J signature model separated ophthalmopathy from stable hyperthyroidism, with around 88% sensitivity and roughly 82% specificity in cross-validation and 80%/75% in testing. Blood samples also contained most of the expanded thyroid clonotypes (frequency above 0.001), which suggests that blood repertoires may reflect thyroid immune responses. In validation, the model predicted progression to ophthalmopathy a median of approximately 6.3 months before onset, with about 70% sensitivity and about 72% specificity.

Taken from cysteine to phenylalanine, the CDR3 has 14 residues. CDR3 DNA only is kept here, 42 bases in frame from base 1. V is shortened by 3 bases, J by 3 bases, and the region joining them spans 12 bases. The TCR beta CDR3 regions were amplified from the RNA transcripts. The first round of RT-PCR for the TCR CDR3 was performed with the HTBI primer set and the Qiagen OneStep RT-PCR kit. The libraries were constructed in a second round of multiplex PCR and then size-selected and purified. Libraries were sequenced paired-end with 100 bp reads on an Illumina HiSeq2000. Per the original workflow: SOAPnuke was used to process the raw data, throwing out any read that contained adapters or uncalled bases, had a mean Phred below 15, or lacked an exact constant-primer or identifier match. High-quality paired reads were merged with COPE v1.2.5, and unique nucleotide sequences were defined as clonotypes. Clonotypes were aligned to IMGT TRBV, TRBD and TRBJ reference segments using MiTCR v1.1. Only V-J combinations with frequency above 0.0001, covering 99% to 99.2% of repertoires, were analysed. A TCS score was defined as the ratio between F50 (clonal expansion) and ExV (chaos), using BLOSUM62-based TCRdist between CDR3 peptides within each V-J. Welch's t-statistics and random forest reduced some 510 V-J features to under 15, which were used in a naive Bayes classifier (R e1071). TCRdb redid the processing of the public reads, applying fastp at Q25 and MiXCR, and retained in-frame beta chains. Each CDR3 protein gets just one entry, which takes the most common genes and DNA from the rows behind it. The V and J calls were not made by the authors but by TCRdb's processing. The sample table lists hundreds of thousands of distinct CDR3 sequences, about 15% of them with a count of one. The ten biggest clones cover under 35% of the sample.

Moderately to severely active disease, a Clinical Activity Score of at least 3, a NOSPECS grade of at least 4, and a duration under 3 months were present in ophthalmopathy patients. Any patient with an uncontrolled infection, another autoimmune disease, pregnancy or lactation was excluded. Diagnoses were based on clinical symptoms, serum thyroxine and TRAb, thyroid ultrasound and orbital computed tomography. Ficoll-Paque density gradient centrifugation was used to isolate PBMCs from about 9.4 ml of fresh peripheral blood. Total RNA was extracted using Trizol reagent, and RNA quality was assessed on an Agilent 2100 Bioanalyzer.

The source is a woman between 18 and 29 years old with Graves' ophthalmopathy. The sequencing input was blood. Here the chain combines TRBV12-3 or TRBV12-4 and TRBJ2-7; TRBD1 is a weak D gene call, 6 bases matching. The nucleotide sequence reads TGTGCCAGCAGTTTTGAGCAGGGGCGCTACGAGCAGTACTTC. Translated, it reads CASSFEQGRYEQYF.